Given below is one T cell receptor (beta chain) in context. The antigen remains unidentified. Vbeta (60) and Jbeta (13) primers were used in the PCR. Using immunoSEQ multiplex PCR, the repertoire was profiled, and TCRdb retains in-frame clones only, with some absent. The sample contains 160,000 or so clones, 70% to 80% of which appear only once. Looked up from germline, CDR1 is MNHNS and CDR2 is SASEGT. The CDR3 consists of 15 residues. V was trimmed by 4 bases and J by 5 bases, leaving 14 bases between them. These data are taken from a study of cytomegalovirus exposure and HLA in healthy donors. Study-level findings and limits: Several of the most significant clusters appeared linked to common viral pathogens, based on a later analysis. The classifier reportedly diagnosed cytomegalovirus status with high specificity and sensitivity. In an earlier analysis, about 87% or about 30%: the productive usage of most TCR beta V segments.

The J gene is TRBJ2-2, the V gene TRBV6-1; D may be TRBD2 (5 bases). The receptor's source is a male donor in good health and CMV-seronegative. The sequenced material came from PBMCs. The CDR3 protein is CASSAPSGSTGELFF. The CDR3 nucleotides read TGTGCCAGCAGTGCCCCTTCGGGGTCGACCGGGGAGCTGTTTTTT.